This T cell receptor beta chain was captured by sequencing in a study of blood T cell repertoires in COVID-19. Study information: Acute-phase and convalescent COVID-19 samples originated in the United States, Italy and Spain. The cDNA or gDNA used as material had been derived from T cells, B-cell-depleted T cells, or PBMCs.

Measured with immunoSEQ multiplex PCR; TCRdb has only the in-frame clones, and not every one. This sample has nearly 400,000 clones; nearly 90% occur once, and the top ten carry less than 2%. This clone appeared a few times. The CDR3 is 15 residues long. Looked up from germline, CDR1 is LGHNA and CDR2 is YNFKEQ. Trimming cost V 1 base and J 4 bases, with 13 bases left between them. Two negative PCRs, clearance, or symptom resolution characterized the recovered Cohort 3 donors. This clonotype was obtained from a woman younger than 45 who had recovered from COVID-19. The sequenced sample consisted of PBMCs or T cells enriched from blood (not recorded which). The rearrangement uses TRBV4-2 and TRBJ1-1, with D possibly being TRBD1 (6 bases). The chain's CDR3 is CASSQGAGEFTEAFF. The DNA of the CDR3 is TGTGCCAGCAGCCAAGGGGCAGGGGAGTTCACTGAAGCTTTCTTT.